The next 13 T cell receptor beta chains were all read from a single sample in a study of cytomegalovirus exposure and HLA in healthy donors. Amplification used 60 Vbeta primers and 13 Jbeta primers. The table came from immunoSEQ multiplex PCR; TCRdb's copy has only in-frame clones and leaves some out. The data contain roughly 120,000 clones, about 85% of them singletons. The sequenced sample was PBMCs. Receptors were obtained from a man in his forties or fifties in good health and CMV-seronegative.

The V call is TRBV7-9, the J call TRBJ2-3, with a weak D call TRBD2 (6 bases). The germline V and J ends were trimmed by 2 bases and 2 bases, with 11 bases remaining between them. CDR3 length: 15 residues. Germline values: CDR1 SEHNR, CDR2 FQNEAQ (reference sequence). Here the CDR3 reads CASSLWGEHTDTQYF. The CDR3 DNA sequence: TGTGCCAGCAGCTTATGGGGGGAACACACAGATACGCAGTATTTT.

This chain uses TRBV6-5 with TRBJ1-1; 7 bases are shared with TRBD1. Per the germline V gene, CDR1 is MNHEY and CDR2 is SVGAGI. CDR3 length: 15 amino acids. The trim removed 5 bases at V and 6 bases at J, leaving 12 bases unmatched. DNA of the CDR3: TGTGCCAGCAGTCGACCGGACAGGTCCGGGCCTGAAGCTTTCTTT. This codes for CASSRPDRSGPEAFF.

V and J are TRBV5-1 and TRBJ2-7; TRBD2 is a possible D gene (6 bases). Deletions cut 5 bases from V and 3 bases from J, with 18 bases between. CDR1 is SGHRS, CDR2 YFSETQ, per germline. The CDR3 contains 15 residues. The CDR3 DNA is TGCGCCAGCAGACCGCCGGGGGAGCTTGACTACGAGCAGTACTTC. Translated: CASRPPGELDYEQYF.

V gene TRBV5-5 combines with J gene TRBJ2-6; perhaps TRBD1 as D (6 bases). The CDR3 contains 18 residues. The germline gives CDR1 SGHKS, CDR2 YYEKEE (reference sequence). V lost 5 bases, J lost 0 bases, and 18 bases lay in between. CDR3 DNA: TGTGCCAGCAGTTTGCTTGTGACAGGCCCCTCTGGGGCCAACGTCCTGACTTTC. Encoded protein: CASSLLVTGPSGANVLTF.

CDR3 residues: CASSPPGEAFF. CDR3 nucleotides: TGTGCCAGCAGCCCGCCGGGGGAAGCTTTCTTT. The chain links TRBV11-2 to TRBJ1-1; D is unclear. V was pared by 5 bases and J by 8 bases, with 9 bases between. The CDR3 has 11 amino acids. CDR1 is SGHAT, CDR2 FQNNGV, per germline.

The chain joins TRBV28 to TRBJ2-7; perhaps TRBD2 as D (7 bases). V was pared by 5 bases and J by 2 bases, with 19 bases between. The CDR3 covers 16 residues. In germline, CDR1 is MDHEN, CDR2 SYDVKM. DNA of the CDR3: TGTGCCAGCAGTCCCCCCCGCGGGGGCCTTCCCTACGAGCAGTACTTC. Its protein is CASSPPRGGLPYEQYF.

The rearrangement links TRBV7-7 to TRBJ2-2; maybe TRBD1 (5 bases). There are 15 residues in the CDR3. Trimming stripped 5 bases from V and 1 base from J, with 11 bases between. Germline V gene sequence: CDR1 SSHAT, CDR2 FNYEAQ (reference sequence). CDR3 sequence reads: CASSPDIMNTGELFF. The DNA of the CDR3 is TGTGCCAGCAGCCCGGACATTATGAACACCGGGGAGCTGTTTTTT. The variable domain in full, with the rest retrieved from reference TRBV7-7 and TRBJ2-2, is GAGVSQSPRYKVTKRGQDVTLRCDPISSHATLYWYQQALGQGPEFLTYFNYEAQPDKSGLPSDRFSAERPEGSISTLTIQRTEQRDSAMYRCASSPDIMNTGELFFGEGSRLTVL.

The chain couples TRBV28 to TRBJ2-7; 7 bases are a match to TRBD1. This CDR3 is built from 15 residues. V lost 5 bases to trimming and J lost 2 bases; unmatched junction nucleotides: 9. Per germline, CDR1 MDHEN and CDR2 SYDVKM. The CDR3 DNA sequence: TGTGCCAGCAGTGAGACCAGGGGGATCGCCTACGAGCAGTACTTC. Protein: CASSETRGIAYEQYF.

V gene TRBV5-6 combines with J gene TRBJ1-6; the D gene is possibly TRBD1 (5 bases). The CDR3 is made up of 12 amino acids. CDR1 SGHDT and CDR2 YYEEEE come from the germline V gene. V dropped 7 bases and J dropped 9 bases, with 11 bases sitting between them. The CDR3 DNA reads as TGTGCCAGCTTATCGGGGGTTTCACCCCTCCACTTT. It translates to CASLSGVSPLHF.

The chain uses TRBV29-1 and TRBJ2-5, with a weak D call TRBD2 (5 bases). CDR1 is SQVTM and CDR2 is ANQGSEA in the germline V gene. The CDR3 sequence is 14 residues long. The V end lost 7 bases, the J end lost 5 bases, and 20 bases lay between the germline ends. The CDR3 bases are TGCAGCGCGCCTCGAGGGATTAGTCGCGAGACCCAGTACTTC. It yields the protein CSAPRGISRETQYF. Full variable domain (remainder filled in from reference TRBV29-1 and TRBJ2-5): SAVISQKPSRDICQRGTSLTIQCQVDSQVTMMFWYRQQPGQSLTLIATANQGSEATYESGFVIDKFPISRPNLTFSTLTVSNMSPEDSSIYLCSAPRGISRETQYFGPGTRLLVL.

The DNA of the CDR3 is TGTGCCAGTCAAAGGGAGTTTAGAGGCTATGGCTACACCTTC. It specifies CASQREFRGYGYTF. This sequence joins TRBV19 and TRBJ1-2, with unresolved D. CDR1 LNHDA and CDR2 SQIVND come from the germline V gene (reference sequence). There are 14 residues in the CDR3. V lost 8 bases and J lost 4, with 17 bases in between.

The gene calls are TRBV4-3 and TRBJ1-1; TRBD1 might be the D (6 bases). The CDR3 loop spans 13 amino acids. The V end was cut by 4 bases, the J end by 5 bases, with 11 bases between. Looked up from germline, CDR1 is LGHNA and CDR2 is YSLEER. CDR3 region: CASSRTGNTEAFF. Written as DNA, the CDR3 is TGCGCCAGCAGCCGAACAGGGAATACTGAAGCTTTCTTT.

This clone was found once. V is TRBV4-2 and J is TRBJ1-5, with 7 bases matching TRBD1. The CDR3 sequence is 14 residues long. Per the germline V gene, CDR1 is LGHNA and CDR2 is YNFKEQ. J gave up 5 bases and V 1 base, and 2 bases lay outside the gene matches. In DNA, the CDR3 is TGTGCCAGCAGCCAAGTGGGACAGCATCAGCCCCAGCATTTT. The encoded protein is CASSQVGQHQPQHF.